This T cell receptor beta chain emerged from a study of T cells in Graves' hyperthyroidism and ophthalmopathy. About this clonotype: Its antigen is still unknown.

Regarding the study as a whole: Model output signaled ophthalmopathy a median around 5.9 months ahead of onset.

The V gene lost 6 bases and the J gene lost 7 bases, with 18 bases spanning the gap. The CDR3 loop spans 14 amino acids. PBMCs were sourced from approximately 9 ml fresh peripheral blood. Regions amplified from RNA transcripts were the TCR beta CDR3 regions. A set of HTBI primers served as the primers for a first-round RT-PCR of the TCR CDR3. Each CDR3 protein is one row after TCRdb ran MiXCR on the multiplex PCR reads. The sample records around 300,000 distinct CDR3 sequences, roughly 15% being singletons. This sequence joins TRBV12-3 or TRBV12-4 and TRBJ2-5, with D maybe TRBD1 (5 bases). Sequenced input: blood. The receptor comes from a woman aged 25 to 39 with Graves' hyperthyroidism that later progressed to Graves' ophthalmopathy. CDR3 in DNA: TGTGCCAGCAGGCTCAGGGAACCTAGGGCGACCCAGTACTTC. This sequence encodes CASRLREPRATQYF.